Listed here are 10 T cell receptor beta chains from one sample, sequenced in a study of OX40 agonist ivuxolimab in advanced cancers. TCRdb keeps only in-frame clones here, not all; method: immunoSEQ multiplex PCR. The repertoire holds around 48,000 clones, with 70% to 90% as singletons. Specimen: CD4+ or CD8+ T cells sorted from blood, collected in a trial of the OX40 agonist ivuxolimab. The receptor set was obtained from an adult with an advanced solid tumor such as melanoma, head and neck, liver or kidney cancer.

This chain links TRBV10-2 with TRBJ1-2, with D hard to call. The ends were cut back, 5 bases at V and 4 bases at J, with 17 bases in the middle. This CDR3 is 15 amino acids long. Germline values: CDR1 WSHSY, CDR2 SAAADI. Here the CDR3 reads CASSSLQSPFYGYTF. DNA for the CDR3: TGCGCCAGCAGTTCTCTTCAATCCCCCTTCTATGGCTACACCTTC.

The CDR3 DNA sequence: TGTGCCAGCAGTGAATTGGGGCTGGATACGCAGTATTTT. Protein product: CASSELGLDTQYF. The chain carries TRBV2 and TRBJ2-3, with a weak D call TRBD1 (5 bases). Per germline, CDR1 SNHLY and CDR2 FYNNEI. Trimming shortened V by 2 bases and J by 6 bases, and 9 bases separated the two germline ends. The CDR3 totals 13 residues.

The rearrangement links TRBV19 to TRBJ1-1; weak D call: TRBD1 (5 bases). The germline V and J ends were trimmed by 2 bases and 1 base, with 14 bases remaining between them. The CDR3 runs to 16 residues. Germline V lookup: CDR1 LNHDA, CDR2 SQIVND (reference sequence). In DNA, the CDR3 is TGTGCCAGTAGTATACAGGGAGCCCAGCCGAACACTGAAGCTTTCTTT. This translates into CASSIQGAQPNTEAFF.

This clone was counted a single time. The rearrangement joins TRBV7-2 to TRBJ1-2; no firm D call. In germline, CDR1 is SGHTA, CDR2 FQGNSA. V lost 5 bases and J lost 4, with 20 bases in between. The CDR3 runs to 16 residues. The CDR3 coding sequence is TGTGCCAGCAGCCCCGGGCGAGAGAGAGGCGTCTATGGCTACACCTTC. Its translation: CASSPGRERGVYGYTF.

The sample holds a few counts of this clone. The chain joins TRBV29-1 to TRBJ2-7, with TRBD1 matching over 8 bases. The junction had 5 bases not matched to a gene; V was cut back by 7 bases and J by 3 bases. This CDR3 comprises 12 residues. CDR1 is SQVTM and CDR2 is ANQGSEA in the germline V gene. CDR3 nucleotide sequence: TGCAGCGCTGGACAGGGCCGCTACGAGCAGTACTTC. Its protein product is CSAGQGRYEQYF.

The chain is built from TRBV30 and TRBJ2-3; TRBD2 might be the D (5 bases). The CDR3 runs to 15 residues. CDR1 is GTSNPN, CDR2 SVGIG, per germline (reference sequence). The V end was cut by 2 bases, the J end by 4 bases, with 16 bases between. CDR3 sequence: CAWSTGNKPADTQYF. Written as DNA, the CDR3 is TGTGCCTGGAGTACGGGAAATAAGCCCGCAGATACGCAGTATTTT.

The CDR3 DNA reads as TGCGCCAGCAGCCTCCCGGGACCCAGCGAGACCCAGTACTTC. Translating it yields CASSLPGPSETQYF. V usage is TRBV5-1 and J usage is TRBJ2-5; either TRBD1 or TRBD2 may fit D (5 bases each). CDR1 and CDR2 from the germline V gene are SGHRS and YFSETQ. V dropped 4 bases and J dropped 5 bases, with 15 bases sitting between them. CDR3 length: 14 amino acids.

This clone was counted a few times. This chain connects TRBV30 to TRBJ2-5; possible D gene TRBD2, 7 bases. Trimming cost V 2 bases and J 7 bases, with 14 bases left between them. Germline V lookup: CDR1 GTSNPN, CDR2 SVGIG (reference sequence). The CDR3 is 13 residues long. CDR3 sequence (DNA): TGTGCCTGGAGTAGGGGGGGGTCTGGGACCCAGTACTTC. Protein: CAWSRGGSGTQYF.

This clone was recorded only once. The germline gene is not matched at one end of the junction; a read error may be the cause. The CDR3 protein is CTSSRGTDLGYEQYF. As DNA, the CDR3 is TGTACCAGCAGCCGAGGGACGGACCTGGGGTACGAGCAGTACTTC. The V gene is TRBV14, the J gene TRBJ2-7, with D perhaps TRBD1 or TRBD2 (5 bases each). Germline assignment: CDR1 SGHDN and CDR2 FVKESK. The CDR3 is made up of 15 amino acids.

V usage is TRBV11-2 and J usage is TRBJ2-1, with 10 bases matching TRBD2. J gave up 3 bases and V 6 bases, and 8 bases lay outside the gene matches. The CDR3 runs 16 residues. Germline CDR1 reads SGHAT; CDR2 reads FQNNGV. For the CDR3, the DNA is TGTGCCAGCAGACGTCCGGGACTAGCGAACTACAATGAGCAGTTCTTC. Its protein is CASRRPGLANYNEQFF.